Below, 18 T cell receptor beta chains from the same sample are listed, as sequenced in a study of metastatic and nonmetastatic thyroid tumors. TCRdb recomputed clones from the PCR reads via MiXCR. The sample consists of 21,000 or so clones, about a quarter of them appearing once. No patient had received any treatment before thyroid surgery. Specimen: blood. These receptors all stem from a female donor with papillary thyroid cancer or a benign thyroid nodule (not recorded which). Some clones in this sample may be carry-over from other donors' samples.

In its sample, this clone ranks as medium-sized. CDR3 sequence: CASSERGAGANVLTF. For the CDR3, the DNA is TGTGCCAGCAGCGAAAGGGGGGCTGGGGCCAACGTCCTGACTTTC. The chain has TRBV6-1 and TRBJ2-6; the D call may be TRBD1 or TRBD2 (6 bases each). The CDR3 sequence is 15 residues long. Trimming pared 6 bases from V and 2 bases from J, leaving 11 bases between. The germline V gene encodes CDR1 MNHNS and CDR2 SASEGT.

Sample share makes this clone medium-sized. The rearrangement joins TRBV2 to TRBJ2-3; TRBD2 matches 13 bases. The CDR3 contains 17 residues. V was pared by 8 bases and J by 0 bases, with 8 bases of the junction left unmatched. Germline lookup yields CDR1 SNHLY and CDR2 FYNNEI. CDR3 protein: CASQGLAGITSTDTQYF. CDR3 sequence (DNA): TGTGCCAGCCAGGGACTAGCGGGGATCACTAGCACAGATACGCAGTATTTT. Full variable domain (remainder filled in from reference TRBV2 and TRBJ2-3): EPEVTQTPSHQVTQMGQEVILRCVPISNHLYFYWYRQILGQKVEFLVSFYNNEISEKSEIFDDQFSVERPDGSNFTLKIRSTKLEDSAMYFCASQGLAGITSTDTQYFGPGTRLTVL.

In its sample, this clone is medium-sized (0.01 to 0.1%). CDR3 region: CSARESTRHSPLHF. The CDR3 region has the DNA TGCAGTGCTAGAGAGAGTACACGGCATTCACCCCTCCACTTT. This chain uses TRBV20-1 with TRBJ1-6; D unresolved. The CDR3 spans 14 residues. CDR1 is DFQATT and CDR2 is SNEGSKA in the germline V gene (reference sequence). V dropped 0 bases and J dropped 8 bases, with 11 bases sitting between them.

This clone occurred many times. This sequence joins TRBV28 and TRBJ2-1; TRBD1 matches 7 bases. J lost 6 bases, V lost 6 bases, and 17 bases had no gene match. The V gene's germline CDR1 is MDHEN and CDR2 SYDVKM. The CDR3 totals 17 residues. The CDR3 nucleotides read TGTGCCAGCAGGGGGAGCTTCGACAGGGAAATTTTCAATGAGCAGTTCTTC. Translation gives CASRGSFDREIFNEQFF.

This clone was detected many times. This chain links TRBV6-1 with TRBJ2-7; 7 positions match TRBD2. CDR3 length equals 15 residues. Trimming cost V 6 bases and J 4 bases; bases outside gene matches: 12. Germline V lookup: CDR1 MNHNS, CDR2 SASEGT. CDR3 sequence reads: CASRRQRERGYEQYF. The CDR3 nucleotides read TGTGCCAGCAGGCGTCAGCGGGAAAGGGGATACGAGCAGTACTTC.

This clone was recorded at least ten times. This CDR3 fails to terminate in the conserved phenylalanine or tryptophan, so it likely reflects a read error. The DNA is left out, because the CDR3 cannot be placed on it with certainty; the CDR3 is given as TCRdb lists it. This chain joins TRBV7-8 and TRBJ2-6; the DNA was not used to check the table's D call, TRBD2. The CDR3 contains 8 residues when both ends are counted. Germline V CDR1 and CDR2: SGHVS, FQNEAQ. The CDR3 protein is CASSLVSG.

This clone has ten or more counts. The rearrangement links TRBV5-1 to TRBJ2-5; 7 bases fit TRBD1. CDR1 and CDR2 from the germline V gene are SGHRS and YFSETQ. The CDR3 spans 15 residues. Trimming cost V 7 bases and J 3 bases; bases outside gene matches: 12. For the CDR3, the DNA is TGCGCCAGCTACCGCAGACAGGGCCGAGAAGAGACCCAGTACTTC. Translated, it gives CASYRRQGREETQYF.

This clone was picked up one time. The CDR3 sequence: CSAWDPQDYEQYF. The CDR3 DNA reads TGCAGTGCCTGGGACCCTCAGGACTACGAGCAGTACTTC. The genes are TRBV20-1 and TRBJ2-7; the D gene could be TRBD1 or TRBD2 (5 bases each). The V gene lost 6 bases and the J gene lost 3 bases, with 15 bases spanning the gap. CDR3 length equals 13 residues. Germline CDR1 and CDR2: DFQATT and SNEGSKA (reference sequence).

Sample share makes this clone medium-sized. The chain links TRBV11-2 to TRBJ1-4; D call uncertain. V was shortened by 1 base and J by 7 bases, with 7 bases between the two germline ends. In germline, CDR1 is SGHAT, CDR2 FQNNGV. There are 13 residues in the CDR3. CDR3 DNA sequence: TGTGCCAGCAGCTTAGGGTTGGTTGAAAAACTGTTTTTT. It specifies CASSLGLVEKLFF.

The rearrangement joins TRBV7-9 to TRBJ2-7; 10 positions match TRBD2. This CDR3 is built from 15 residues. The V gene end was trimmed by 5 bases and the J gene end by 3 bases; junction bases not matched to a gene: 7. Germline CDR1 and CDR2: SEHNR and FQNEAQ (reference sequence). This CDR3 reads CASSHGTSEFYEQYF. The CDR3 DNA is TGTGCCAGCAGCCACGGGACTAGCGAGTTCTACGAGCAGTACTTC.

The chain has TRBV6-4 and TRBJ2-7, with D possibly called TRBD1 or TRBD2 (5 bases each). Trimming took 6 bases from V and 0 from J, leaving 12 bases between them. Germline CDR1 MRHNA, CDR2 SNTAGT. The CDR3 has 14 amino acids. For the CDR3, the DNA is TGTGCCAGCAGCTTCGGGACGGACTCCTACGAGCAGTACTTC. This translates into CASSFGTDSYEQYF.

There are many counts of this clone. CDR3 protein: CASSLFAGDGYTF. Here the CDR3 DNA reads TGTGCCAGCAGTTTGTTCGCAGGGGATGGCTACACCTTC. V gene TRBV28 combines with J gene TRBJ1-2; a possible D gene is TRBD1 (6 bases). Germline lookup yields CDR1 MDHEN and CDR2 SYDVKM. With 3 bases removed from V and 6 bases from J, the gap between germline ends came to 11 bases. The CDR3 contains 13 residues.

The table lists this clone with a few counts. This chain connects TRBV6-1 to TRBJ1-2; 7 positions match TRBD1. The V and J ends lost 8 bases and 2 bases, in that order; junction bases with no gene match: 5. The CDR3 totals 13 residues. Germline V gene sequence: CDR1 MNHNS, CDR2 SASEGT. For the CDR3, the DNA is TGTGCCAGCTGCGAGACAGGGAACTATGGCTACACCTTC. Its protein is CASCETGNYGYTF.

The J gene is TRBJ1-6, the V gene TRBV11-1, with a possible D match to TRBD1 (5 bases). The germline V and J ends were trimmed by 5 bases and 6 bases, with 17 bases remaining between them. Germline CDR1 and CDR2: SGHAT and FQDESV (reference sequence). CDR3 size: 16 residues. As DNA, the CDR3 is TGTGCCAGCAGCCCCCGCGGGGGAGTAACTAATTCACCCCTCCACTTT. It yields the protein CASSPRGGVTNSPLHF.

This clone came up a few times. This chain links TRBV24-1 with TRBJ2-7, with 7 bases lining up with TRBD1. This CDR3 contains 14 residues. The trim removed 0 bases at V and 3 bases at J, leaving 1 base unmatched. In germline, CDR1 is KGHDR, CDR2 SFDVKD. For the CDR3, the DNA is TGTGCCACCAGTGATTTGCGACAGGGCTACGAGCAGTACTTC. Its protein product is CATSDLRQGYEQYF.

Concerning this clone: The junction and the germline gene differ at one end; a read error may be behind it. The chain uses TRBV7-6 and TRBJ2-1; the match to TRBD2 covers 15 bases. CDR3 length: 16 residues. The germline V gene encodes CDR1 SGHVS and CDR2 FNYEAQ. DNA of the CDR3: TGTGCTAGCAGCTTACGAGGACTAGCGGGAGGGGATGAGCAGTTCTTC. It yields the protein CASSLRGLAGGDEQFF. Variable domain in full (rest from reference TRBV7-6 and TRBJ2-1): GAGVSQSPRYKVTKRGQDVALRCDPISGHVSLYWYRQALGQGPEFLTYFNYEAQQDKSGLPNDRFSAERPEGSISTLTIQRTEQRDSAMYRCASSLRGLAGGDEQFFGPGTRLTVL.

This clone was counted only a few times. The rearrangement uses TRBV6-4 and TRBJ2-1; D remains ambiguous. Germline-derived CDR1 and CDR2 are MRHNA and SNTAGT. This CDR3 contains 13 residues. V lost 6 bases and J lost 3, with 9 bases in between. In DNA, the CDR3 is TGTGCCAGCAGCCTGGACCTCTACAATGAGCAGTTCTTC. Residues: CASSLDLYNEQFF.

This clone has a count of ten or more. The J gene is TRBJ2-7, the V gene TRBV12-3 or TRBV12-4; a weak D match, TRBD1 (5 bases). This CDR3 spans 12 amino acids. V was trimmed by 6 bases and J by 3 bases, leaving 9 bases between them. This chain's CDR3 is CASRSGIYEQYF. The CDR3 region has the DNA TGTGCCAGCAGATCAGGGATCTACGAGCAGTACTTC.